This TCR beta chain was sequenced for a study of blood T cell repertoires in COVID-19. The CDR3 has 16 amino acids. The J segment lost 9 bases and the V segment lost 0 bases, leaving 7 bases of the junction unmatched. Per the germline V gene, CDR1 is MGHRA and CDR2 is YSYEKL. Libraries were prepared by immunoSEQ multiplex PCR; TCRdb keeps only in-frame clonotypes and omits some of them. Found here are 120,000 or so clones, around 88% of them singletons; the top ten hold around 0.81%. The V call is TRBV4-1, the J call TRBJ2-1; TRBD2 matches at 11 bases. The specimen sequenced was peripheral blood. This clonotype was obtained from a woman between 45 and 60 years old with active or convalescent COVID-19. The CDR3 sequence: CASSQEPSGRTGEQFF. The CDR3 region has the DNA TGCGCCAGCAGCCAAGAGCCTAGCGGGAGGACGGGTGAGCAGTTCTTC.